The following is a T cell receptor beta chain sequence with its context. The antigen is undetermined. The sample belongs to a study of cytomegalovirus exposure and HLA in healthy donors. This cohort consisted of healthy bone marrow donors. Study-wide points: Reports indicated that the classifier achieved high specificity and sensitivity in diagnosing cytomegalovirus status. Clonal expansion was found to be greater in HLA-associated TCR beta chains than in equally common others in a later analysis.

Primers included in the PCR were 60 Vbeta and 13 Jbeta primers. Libraries were prepared by immunoSEQ multiplex PCR; TCRdb keeps only in-frame clonotypes and omits some of them. The sample yields roughly 120,000 clones, under 90% seen once. This CDR3 region has 13 residues. J lost 6 bases, V lost 0 bases, and 4 bases had no gene match. Germline V CDR1 and CDR2: SQVTM, ANQGSEA. The clonotype was recovered from a female donor in good health and CMV-seropositive. The material sequenced was PBMCs. J is TRBJ1-2 and V is TRBV29-1; 7 bases align to TRBD1. The CDR3 is CSVEEIQGNGYTF. DNA for the CDR3: TGCAGCGTTGAAGAAATACAGGGGAATGGCTACACCTTC.